The entry below gives a single TCR beta chain sequence along with its context. Its antigen is currently unknown. This record comes from a study of T cell responses to AZD1222 COVID-19 vaccine. Findings and limits, study-wide: Breadth and depth of Spike-specific TCRs rose after two AZD1222 doses. CD4 TCRs covered the whole spike, strongest at regions 160-218 and 743-854. Sampling captured repertoires only after the peak T cell response. Donors were chiefly white British, with a greater number of females, and clonal diversity was perhaps underestimated.

Here immunoSEQ multiplex PCR was the method, and the copy in TCRdb shows in-frame clones only, minus some. The sample carries 150,000 to 180,000 clones, 90% recorded once. The V gene's germline CDR1 is SGHRS and CDR2 YFSETQ. The V end was cut by 2 bases, the J end by 0 bases, with 20 bases between. CDR3 size: 18 residues. The sequence came from an adult in good health. The sample in question was peripheral blood, obtained on day 0 of AZD1222 vaccination. This chain uses TRBV5-1 with TRBJ1-2; D gene ambiguous. CDR3 sequence reads: CASSLRRVSTAPNYGYTF. In nucleotides, the CDR3 is TGCGCCAGCAGCTTAAGGAGGGTCAGTACGGCCCCTAACTATGGCTACACCTTC.